The rows below give T cell receptor beta chains drawn from one sample of a study of shared clonotypes between healthy human individuals. Clones were read by immunoSEQ multiplex PCR, and TCRdb kept only the in-frame ones, dropping some. The sample has millions of clones, more than 85% seen once. Input material: naive CD8+ T cells from PBMCs. The receptors derive from a man younger than 35 in good health. Some clones in this sample may be carry-over from other donors' samples. Both conserved end residues are part of each CDR3. The D gene is left open where the match is weak. Rows give clone size only sometimes, using once, few, many, or a class for an expanded clone.

NA	TRBV19	NA	TRBJ1-3	CASSIGYSGNTIYF	TGTGCCAGTAGTATAGGGTACTCTGGAAACACCATATATTTT
TRBD1	TRBV11-2	once	TRBJ1-2	CASSPRQGVGYGYTF	TGTGCCAGCAGCCCCCGACAGGGGGTCGGGTATGGCTACACCTTC
TRBD2	TRBV5-6	NA	TRBJ2-1	CASSLGVGGRAPNEQFF	TGTGCCAGCAGCTTGGGGGTAGGCGGGAGGGCCCCCAATGAGCAGTTCTTC
TRBD1	TRBV10-3	NA	TRBJ2-7	CAISDSGTGLYEQYF	TGTGCCATCAGTGACTCCGGGACAGGGCTCTACGAGCAGTACTTC
TRBD2	TRBV28	NA	TRBJ2-7	CASSLYSGSVWEQYF	TGTGCCAGCAGTTTATACAGCGGGAGTGTTTGGGAGCAGTACTTC
NA	TRBV30	NA	TRBJ1-2	CAWIEGVSGTYGYTF	TGTGCCTGGATAGAGGGTGTATCGGGGACCTATGGCTACACCTTC
TRBD2	TRBV4-1	NA	TRBJ2-1	CASSQGLAGVDEQFF	TGCGCCAGCAGCCAAGGACTAGCGGGAGTAGATGAGCAGTTCTTC
NA	TRBV27	NA	TRBJ1-1	CASSLFPPGPNTEAFF	TGTGCCAGCAGTTTATTCCCCCCCGGCCCGAACACTGAAGCTTTCTTT
NA	TRBV9	NA	TRBJ2-1	CASSGGWNEQFF	TGTGCCAGCAGCGGGGGGTGGAATGAGCAGTTCTTC
TRBD1	TRBV19	NA	TRBJ2-2	CASSPSTGGETGELFF	TGTGCCAGTAGTCCCTCAACAGGGGGCGAAACCGGGGAGCTGTTTTTT
NA	TRBV27	NA	TRBJ1-1	CASTLVGGNTEAFF	TGTGCCAGCACCTTAGTGGGGGGGAACACTGAAGCTTTCTTT
TRBD1	TRBV5-6	NA	TRBJ2-1	CASSLGQGADEQFF	TGTGCCAGCAGCTTGGGCCAGGGGGCAGATGAGCAGTTCTTC
TRBD1	TRBV18	NA	TRBJ2-2	CASSPRRQGYTGELFF	TGTGCCAGCTCACCACGTCGACAGGGGTACACCGGGGAGCTGTTTTTT
NA	TRBV19	NA	TRBJ1-5	CASSIDRAVGNQPQHF	TGTGCCAGTAGTATAGACAGGGCAGTGGGCAATCAGCCCCAGCATTTT
NA	TRBV7-9	NA	TRBJ2-1	CASSLVTYLYNEQFF	TGTGCCAGCAGCTTAGTCACTTACCTATACAATGAGCAGTTCTTC
TRBD1	TRBV9	once	TRBJ1-2	CASSAPGTGVTNYGYTF	TGTGCCAGCAGCGCTCCCGGGACAGGGGTCACTAACTATGGCTACACCTTC
NA	TRBV14	NA	TRBJ2-1	CASSQVQTQFF	TGTGCCAGCAGCCAAGTCCAGACCCAGTTCTTC
NA	TRBV10-3	once	TRBJ2-1	CAISEGGHRYNEQFF	TGTGCCATCAGTGAAGGAGGGCACCGGTACAATGAGCAGTTCTTC
NA	TRBV13	NA	TRBJ2-7	CASSTAGTSYEQYF	TGTGCCAGCAGCACGGCGGGGACTTCTTACGAGCAGTACTTC
NA	TRBV11-2	NA	TRBJ1-1	CASSLDYTEGRLNTEAFF	TGTGCCAGCAGCTTAGATTACACGGAGGGTCGGTTGAACACTGAAGCTTTCTTT
NA	TRBV9	NA	TRBJ2-7	CASSVGENEQYF	TGTGCCAGCAGCGTAGGGGAAAACGAGCAGTACTTC
NA	TRBV13	NA	TRBJ1-4	CASSLYRANEKLFF	TGTGCCAGCAGCTTGTATAGGGCTAATGAAAAACTGTTTTTT
NA	TRBV27	NA	TRBJ1-5	CASSLGLGNQPQHF	TGTGCCAGCAGTTTGGGCCTAGGAAATCAGCCCCAGCATTTT
NA	TRBV10-2	once	TRBJ2-5	CASRDINQETQYF	TGCGCCAGCAGAGATATCAACCAAGAGACCCAGTACTTC
NA	TRBV5-1	NA	TRBJ2-1	CASSKLAPEQFF	TGCGCCAGCAGCAAGCTAGCGCCTGAGCAGTTCTTC
NA	TRBV9	NA	TRBJ2-7	CASSVGDSVSYEQYF	TGTGCCAGCAGCGTAGGGGATAGCGTGTCCTACGAGCAGTACTTC
TRBD1	TRBV5-5	NA	TRBJ2-7	CASSIRDRGTYEQYF	TGTGCCAGCAGCATCCGGGACAGGGGAACCTACGAGCAGTACTTC
TRBD2	TRBV7-8	NA	TRBJ2-7	CASSLDISGSSYEQYF	TGTGCCAGCAGCTTAGATATTAGCGGGAGCTCCTACGAGCAGTACTTC
NA	TRBV4-2	few	TRBJ1-1	CASSQRAGKNTEAFF	TGTGCCAGCAGCCAACGGGCCGGGAAGAACACTGAAGCTTTCTTT
NA	TRBV28	NA	TRBJ2-2	CASSFGSGELFF	TGTGCCAGCAGTTTTGGGTCCGGGGAGCTGTTTTTT
NA	TRBV29-1	NA	TRBJ2-2	CSVGGVDGNTGELFF	TGCAGCGTTGGGGGGGTCGACGGGAACACCGGGGAGCTGTTTTTT
TRBD1	TRBV7-6	NA	TRBJ2-1	CASSLALSSAGTGGYNEQFF	TGTGCCAGCAGCTTGGCATTATCCTCTGCCGGGACAGGGGGATACAATGAGCAGTTCTTC
TRBD1	TRBV10-3	NA	TRBJ2-7	CAIRRDRGPYEQYF	TGTGCCATCAGGAGAGACAGGGGGCCCTACGAGCAGTACTTC
TRBD1	TRBV6-5	NA	TRBJ2-7	CASSYATGEVSYEQYF	TGTGCCAGCAGTTACGCGACAGGGGAGGTCTCCTACGAGCAGTACTTC
NA	TRBV28	NA	TRBJ2-3	CASSPKGNPSTDTQYF	TGTGCCAGCAGTCCCAAGGGGAATCCTAGCACAGATACGCAGTATTTT
TRBD2	TRBV27	NA	TRBJ2-2	CASSSLLSSGMNTGELFF	TGTGCCAGCAGTTCCCTTTTGTCTAGCGGGATGAACACCGGGGAGCTGTTTTTT
NA	TRBV9	NA	TRBJ1-5	CASSVEADGLDQPQHF	TGTGCCAGCAGCGTAGAGGCAGATGGACTCGATCAGCCCCAGCATTTT
NA	TRBV4-1	few	TRBJ1-1	CASSQGSEAFF	TGCGCCAGCAGCCAAGGGAGCGAAGCTTTCTTT
NA	TRBV27	NA	TRBJ2-7	CASSYHGIHYEQYF	TGTGCCAGCAGTTATCACGGGATCCATTACGAGCAGTACTTC
TRBD2	TRBV18	NA	TRBJ2-1	CASSPPGLAGVYNEQFF	TGTGCCAGCTCACCACCGGGACTAGCGGGAGTTTACAATGAGCAGTTCTTC